This T cell receptor (beta chain) was found in a study of T cell repertoires in cytomegalovirus infection. About the research overall: From public TCR beta signatures came an indication of both CMV infection and matching HLA type. Findings and limits, study-wide: Totalled public TCR beta family frequency picked out people who carried CMV plus the relevant HLA. In two of eight donors, the top clonotype was HLA-C-restricted CMV-specific.

The CDR3 extends over 17 amino acids. Germline CDR1 reads MNHEY; CDR2 reads SVGAGI. V gave up 10 bases and J gave up 8 bases; unmatched junction bases: 19. TCRdb reprocessed the reads via MiXCR and lists one record per CDR3 protein. The sample lists around 140,000 distinct CDR3 sequences, about 6.5% occurring once. This clonotype appeared a few times. Its antigen remains unknown. The chain has TRBV6-5 and TRBJ2-5; 13 nucleotides match TRBD2. Material for sequencing was PBMCs. This clonotype was obtained from a human donor in good health (CMV status not recorded). Some clones in this sample may be carry-over from other donors' samples. The CDR3 DNA follows: TGTGCCACCCTACGGACTAGCGGGGGCCATAGAGAGAGAACCCAGTACTTC. Its translation is CATLRTSGGHRERTQYF.